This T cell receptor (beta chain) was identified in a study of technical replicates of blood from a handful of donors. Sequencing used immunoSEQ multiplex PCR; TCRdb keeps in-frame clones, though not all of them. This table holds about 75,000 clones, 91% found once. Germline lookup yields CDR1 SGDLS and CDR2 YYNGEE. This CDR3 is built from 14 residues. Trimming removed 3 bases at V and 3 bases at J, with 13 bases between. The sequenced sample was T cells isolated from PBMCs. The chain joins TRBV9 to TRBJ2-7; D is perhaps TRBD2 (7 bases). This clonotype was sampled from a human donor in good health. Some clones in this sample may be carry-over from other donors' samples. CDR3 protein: CASSGGPSGYEQYF. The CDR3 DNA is TGTGCCAGCAGCGGGGGGCCTAGCGGCTACGAGCAGTACTTC.